The next 2 T cell receptor beta chains were all read from a single sample in a study of shared clonotypes between healthy human individuals. TCRdb's table, derived via immunoSEQ multiplex PCR, lists solely in-frame clones and lacks some. The sample has approximately 2.1 million clones, over 85% seen once. Sample: naive CD4+ T cells from PBMCs. The subset was: CD45RA+ positively selected. The receptors were sampled from a man aged 18 to 29 in good health. Some clones in this sample may be carry-over from other donors' samples.

The V and J genes are TRBV18 and TRBJ1-1, with D maybe TRBD1 (5 bases). The V gene lost 3 bases and the J gene lost 3 bases, with 11 bases spanning the gap. The CDR3 is 14 amino acids. Germline CDR1 is KGHSH and CDR2 is LQKENI. DNA of the CDR3: TGTGCCAGCTCACCCGAGTGGGGGTACACTGAAGCTTTCTTT. Translated, it gives CASSPEWGYTEAFF.

Worth noting for this clone: A junction boundary mismatches the germline segment, possibly from a read error. This chain uses TRBV7-8 with TRBJ2-7; no definite D call. The CDR3 sequence is 14 residues long. The germline gives CDR1 SGHVS, CDR2 FQNEAQ. CDR3 region: CASSLAARSSEQYF. CDR3 nucleotide sequence: TGTGCCAGCAGCTTAGCAGCCAGGTCCTCCGAGCAGTACTTC.